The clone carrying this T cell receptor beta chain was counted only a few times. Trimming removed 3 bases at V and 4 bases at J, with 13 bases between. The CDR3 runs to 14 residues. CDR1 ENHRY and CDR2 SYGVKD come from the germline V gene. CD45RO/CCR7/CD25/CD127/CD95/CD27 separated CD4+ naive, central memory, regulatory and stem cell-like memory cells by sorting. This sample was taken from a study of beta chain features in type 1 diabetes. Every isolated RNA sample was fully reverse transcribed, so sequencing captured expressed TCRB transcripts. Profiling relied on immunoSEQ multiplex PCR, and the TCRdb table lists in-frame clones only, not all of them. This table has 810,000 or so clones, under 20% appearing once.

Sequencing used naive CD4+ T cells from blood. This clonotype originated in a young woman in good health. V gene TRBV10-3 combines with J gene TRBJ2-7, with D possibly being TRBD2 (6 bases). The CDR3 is CAISERGGLYEQYF. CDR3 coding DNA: TGTGCCATCAGTGAACGTGGGGGACTTTACGAGCAGTACTTC.